A single sample gave rise to the 28 T cell receptor beta chains below, sequenced in a study of blood T cells in healthy people across ages. Combining a sample-barcoded 5' primer with a J-beta primer mix, a second PCR ran for roughly 6 to 12 cycles. MiXCR, run by TCRdb on the 5' RACE reads, gives a single entry per CDR3 protein. Among about 1.1 million distinct CDR3 sequences listed, 35% to 40% were seen once. Sequences were obtained from blood. Every receptor here comes from a man between 18 and 29 years old in good health.

A single count supports this clonotype. The chain is built from TRBV6-2 or TRBV6-3 and TRBJ1-5, with D possibly TRBD1 on 5 matching bases. Trimming removed 6 bases from V and 2 bases from J, with 14 bases in between. The CDR3 sequence is 15 residues long. Germline CDR1 reads MNHEY; CDR2 reads SVGEGT. CDR3 bases: TGTGCCAGCAGAATGCAGGGTCTTGGCAATCAGCCCCAGCATTTT. It encodes CASRMQGLGNQPQHF.

Points on this clonotype: Relative to the germline gene, one junction end is altered; a read error may explain this. This chain joins TRBV29-1 and TRBJ1-2, with 7 bases aligning to TRBD1. The CDR3 totals 16 residues. Germline V lookup: CDR1 SQVTM, CDR2 ANQGSEA. CDR3 protein: CSVEDLGTEKPYGCTF. Written as DNA, the CDR3 is TGCAGCGTTGAAGATCTCGGGACAGAAAAGCCCTATGGCTGCACCTTC.

The V and J genes are TRBV20-1 and TRBJ1-5; the D is unclear. V shed 0 bases and J shed 6 bases, with 12 bases lying between them. The germline gives CDR1 DFQATT, CDR2 SNEGSKA (reference sequence). The CDR3 runs to 14 residues. CDR3 in amino acids: CSAREREGAQPQHF. The CDR3 nucleotides read TGCAGTGCTAGAGAAAGAGAGGGTGCTCAGCCCCAGCATTTT.

This rearrangement joins TRBV5-1 to TRBJ1-2; 7 nucleotides line up with TRBD1. The V gene's germline CDR1 is SGHRS and CDR2 YFSETQ. The trim removed 3 bases at V and 2 bases at J, leaving 10 bases unmatched. The CDR3 consists of 16 residues. This chain's CDR3 is CASSSGTDPGNYGYTF. In DNA, the CDR3 is TGCGCCAGCAGCTCCGGGACAGACCCGGGCAACTATGGCTACACCTTC.

In this sample, this clonotype turned up many times. The J gene is TRBJ2-1, the V gene TRBV7-9, with 10 bases matching TRBD1. V shed 6 bases, J shed 4 bases, and the junction held 9 bases outside the gene matches. CDR3 length equals 16 residues. Germline CDR1 and CDR2: SEHNR and FQNEAQ (reference sequence). This CDR3 is CASSTTDRGPYNEQFF. The CDR3 region has the DNA TGTGCCAGCAGTACGACAGACAGGGGGCCTTACAATGAGCAGTTCTTC.

V usage is TRBV12-3 or TRBV12-4 and J usage is TRBJ2-1, with TRBD2 as a possible D gene (6 bases). V lost 5 bases to trimming and J lost 4 bases, with 12 bases between them. CDR3 size: 14 residues. The CDR3 region is CASSHGTPYNEQFF. DNA of the CDR3: TGTGCCAGCAGTCACGGGACTCCTTACAATGAGCAGTTCTTC.

This clonotype was counted many times. This chain connects TRBV13 to TRBJ2-1; D is unresolved. V lost 1 base and J lost 2, with 15 bases in between. Germline V CDR1 and CDR2: PRHDT, FYEKMQ (reference sequence). The CDR3 is made up of 17 amino acids. The CDR3 spells CASSLASDESTYNEQFF. CDR3 bases: TGTGCCAGCAGCTTAGCATCGGACGAGTCGACCTACAATGAGCAGTTCTTC.

The V and J genes are TRBV2 and TRBJ2-3; D perhaps matches TRBD2 (5 bases). Germline values: CDR1 SNHLY, CDR2 FYNNEI. Trimming shortened V by 6 bases and J by 2 bases, and 6 bases separated the two germline ends. The CDR3 runs 12 residues. In nucleotides, the CDR3 is TGTGCCAGCAGGCGGGCCACAGATACGCAGTATTTT. It specifies CASRRATDTQYF.

This clonotype showed up many times. The chain carries TRBV7-9 and TRBJ1-2; TRBD1 agrees at 8 bases. Germline assignment: CDR1 SEHNR and CDR2 FQNEAQ (reference sequence). The CDR3 runs to 13 residues. Unmatched junction bases numbered 1, after V lost 3 bases and J lost 4 bases. The CDR3 region is CASSLGQVYGYTF. The CDR3 bases are TGTGCCAGCAGCTTGGGACAGGTCTATGGCTACACCTTC.

This clonotype was counted a few times. This chain connects TRBV6-1 to TRBJ2-1; no definite D call. CDR3 size: 16 residues. V gave up 6 bases and J gave up 5 bases, with 20 bases separating them. Germline V gene data show CDR1 as MNHNS and CDR2 as SASEGT. CDR3 in DNA: TGTGCCAGCAGCCGCCACCTTCTCTACAGCAACAATGAGCAGTTCTTC. Its protein is CASSRHLLYSNNEQFF.

The genes are TRBV3-1 and TRBJ2-7; TRBD1 aligns across 8 bases. CDR1 and CDR2 (germline): LGHDT, YNNKEL (reference sequence). V shed 3 bases, J shed 2 bases, and the junction held 3 bases outside the gene matches. This CDR3 is 14 amino acids long. CDR3 DNA sequence: TGTGCCAGCAGCCATGGACAGGGAGCCTACGAGCAGTACTTC. Residues: CASSHGQGAYEQYF.

This clonotype occurred a few times. This chain joins TRBV11-2 and TRBJ2-1, with TRBD2 matching over 11 bases. The CDR3 has 14 residues. The germline V gene has CDR1 SGHAT and CDR2 FQNNGV. V gave up 8 bases and J gave up 6 bases; unmatched junction bases: 6. The CDR3 region has the DNA TGTGCCAGCGATAGCGGGGGGGCGGGCAATGAGCAGTTCTTC. This translates into CASDSGGAGNEQFF.

This clonotype was counted between two and nine times. This chain uses TRBV6-6 with TRBJ1-1, with D unclear. V was cut by 9 bases and J by 4 bases, with 15 bases left in between. CDR1 and CDR2 from the germline V gene are MNHNY and SVGAGI (reference sequence). This CDR3 contains 13 residues. The CDR3 region is CASYGRQATEAFF. The CDR3 nucleotides read TGTGCCAGTTACGGCCGCCAAGCCACTGAAGCTTTCTTT.

This clonotype came up a few times. The junction differs from germline at one of its ends, possibly a read error. The rearrangement joins TRBV28 to TRBJ2-7; 8 nucleotides agree with TRBD1. In germline, CDR1 is MDHEN, CDR2 SYDVKM. The CDR3 is 14 amino acids. The CDR3 protein is CASRDTGGDYERYF. Written as DNA, the CDR3 is TGTGCCAGCAGAGATACAGGGGGTGACTACGAGCGGTACTTC.

The rearrangement links TRBV3-1 to TRBJ1-1; D is undetermined. V was shortened by 4 bases and J by 1 base, with 10 bases between the two germline ends. The V gene's germline CDR1 is LGHDT and CDR2 YNNKEL (reference sequence). The CDR3 length is 14 residues. In DNA form, the CDR3 reads TGTGCCAGCAGCCCGGGATTTGGGAACACTGAAGCTTTCTTT. It is translated as CASSPGFGNTEAFF.

The chain employs TRBV20-1 and TRBJ2-3, with 7 positions matching TRBD1. V lost 6 bases to trimming and J lost 5 bases; unmatched junction nucleotides: 11. Germline values: CDR1 DFQATT, CDR2 SNEGSKA (reference sequence). The CDR3 is 14 residues long. The CDR3 DNA is TGCAGTGCGACCCGACAGGGTCGGGTAGATACGCAGTATTTT. This translates into CSATRQGRVDTQYF.

The chain combines TRBV4-3 with TRBJ1-5; perhaps TRBD1 as D (5 bases). V lost 1 base and J lost 7, with 14 bases in between. The germline V gene has CDR1 LGHNA and CDR2 YSLEER. The CDR3 extends over 15 amino acids. The CDR3 is CASSQGRGSGQPQHF. The CDR3 DNA sequence: TGCGCCAGCAGCCAAGGTAGGGGATCAGGACAGCCCCAGCATTTT.

This rearrangement joins TRBV6-6 to TRBJ1-2; D is unresolved. V was cut by 5 bases and J by 0 bases, with 7 bases left in between. CDR3 size: 13 residues. CDR1 and CDR2 from the germline V gene are MNHNY and SVGAGI (reference sequence). CDR3 in DNA: TGTGCCAGCAGTGCCGAATCTAACTATGGCTACACCTTC. It specifies CASSAESNYGYTF.

This sequence joins TRBV29-1 and TRBJ2-1; the D gene is possibly TRBD1 (6 bases). Germline V gives CDR1 SQVTM, CDR2 ANQGSEA. Between the trimmed V and J ends, which lost 2 bases and 9 bases, there was a span of 17 bases. The CDR3 runs 14 residues. Here the CDR3 reads CSVERTDTDGEQFF. Written as DNA, the CDR3 is TGCAGCGTTGAAAGGACAGATACCGACGGTGAGCAGTTCTTC.

The chain links TRBV2 to TRBJ1-5; D perhaps matches TRBD1 (6 bases). The CDR3 covers 13 residues. Germline V gene sequence: CDR1 SNHLY, CDR2 FYNNEI. Trimming pared 7 bases from V and 2 bases from J, leaving 9 bases between. The CDR3 reads CASKEGGNQPQHF. The CDR3 DNA is TGTGCCAGCAAAGAGGGGGGCAATCAGCCCCAGCATTTT. Based on the CDR3 plus reference TRBV2 and TRBJ1-5, the full variable domain is EPEVTQTPSHQVTQMGQEVILRCVPISNHLYFYWYRQILGQKVEFLVSFYNNEISEKSEIFDDQFSVERPDGSNFTLKIRSTKLEDSAMYFCASKEGGNQPQHFGDGTRLSIL.

The V and J genes are TRBV27 and TRBJ1-6; D is unclear. Germline V gene data show CDR1 as MNHEY and CDR2 as SMNVEV (reference sequence). Trimming took 4 bases from V and 9 from J, leaving 19 bases between them. The CDR3 is 16 residues long. The CDR3 here is CASSSPKGAFVSPLHF. CDR3 sequence (DNA): TGTGCCAGCAGTTCCCCCAAGGGCGCCTTTGTTTCACCCCTCCACTTT.

This clonotype was seen a handful of times. This chain uses TRBV20-1 with TRBJ2-1; the match to TRBD1 covers 9 bases. Unmatched junction bases numbered 14, after V lost 5 bases and J lost 3 bases. The germline CDR1 and CDR2 sequences are DFQATT and SNEGSKA (reference sequence). The CDR3 covers 17 residues. For the CDR3, the DNA is TGCAGTGCTCCCGGGACAGGGAAGCTAGCGAGCTACAATGAGCAGTTCTTC. It encodes CSAPGTGKLASYNEQFF.

The chain couples TRBV29-1 to TRBJ2-3; TRBD1 matches at 7 bases. The CDR3 contains 13 residues. With 7 bases clipped from V and 1 base from J, the junction kept 5 bases outside the gene matches. CDR1 is SQVTM, CDR2 ANQGSEA, per germline. The CDR3 protein is CSADGQGTDTQYF. As DNA, the CDR3 is TGCAGCGCCGACGGACAGGGCACAGATACGCAGTATTTT.

This clonotype was detected a few times. The chain links TRBV7-2 to TRBJ2-5, with a weak D call TRBD2 (6 bases). Looked up from germline, CDR1 is SGHTA and CDR2 is FQGNSA. This CDR3 contains 14 residues. Trimming pared 1 base from V and 5 bases from J, leaving 11 bases between. As DNA, the CDR3 is TGTGCCAGCAGCTTAGACGCGGGAAGGGAGACCCAGTACTTC. Translating gives CASSLDAGRETQYF.

Ten or more counts support this clonotype. The chain uses TRBV10-3 and TRBJ1-2; no clear D gene. Trimming took 2 bases from V and 7 from J, leaving 5 bases between them. The CDR3 spans 11 residues. CDR1 ENHRY and CDR2 SYGVKD come from the germline V gene. CDR3: CAISEEGGYTF. In DNA, the CDR3 is TGTGCCATCAGTGAGGAGGGTGGCTACACCTTC.

J is TRBJ1-2 and V is TRBV6-2 or TRBV6-3; D uncertain. Germline V CDR1 and CDR2: MNHEY, SVGEGT. This CDR3 has 14 amino acids. Trimming removed 2 bases at V and 8 bases at J, with 15 bases between. CDR3 in DNA: TGTGCCAGCAGTTACGGACGGAGCCCCGTAGGCTACACCTTC. It yields the protein CASSYGRSPVGYTF.

This chain connects TRBV2 to TRBJ2-1, with D unresolved. The CDR3 extends over 15 amino acids. Per germline, CDR1 SNHLY and CDR2 FYNNEI. V was shortened by 6 bases and J by 0 bases, with 12 bases between the two germline ends. The DNA for the CDR3 is TGTGCCAGCAGAGACGGCTCGTCCTCCTACAATGAGCAGTTCTTC. This translates into CASRDGSSSYNEQFF.

This clonotype was detected a few times. The chain has TRBV7-9 and TRBJ1-5; 7 positions agree with TRBD1. Losses at the gene ends were 5 bases for V and 5 bases for J; bases not matched to a gene: 15. The V gene's germline CDR1 is SEHNR and CDR2 FQNEAQ (reference sequence). This CDR3 spans 17 amino acids. The CDR3 DNA reads as TGTGCCAGCAGCCTATTAAAGACAGGGAGTGGGGATCAGCCCCAGCATTTT. Translated: CASSLLKTGSGDQPQHF.